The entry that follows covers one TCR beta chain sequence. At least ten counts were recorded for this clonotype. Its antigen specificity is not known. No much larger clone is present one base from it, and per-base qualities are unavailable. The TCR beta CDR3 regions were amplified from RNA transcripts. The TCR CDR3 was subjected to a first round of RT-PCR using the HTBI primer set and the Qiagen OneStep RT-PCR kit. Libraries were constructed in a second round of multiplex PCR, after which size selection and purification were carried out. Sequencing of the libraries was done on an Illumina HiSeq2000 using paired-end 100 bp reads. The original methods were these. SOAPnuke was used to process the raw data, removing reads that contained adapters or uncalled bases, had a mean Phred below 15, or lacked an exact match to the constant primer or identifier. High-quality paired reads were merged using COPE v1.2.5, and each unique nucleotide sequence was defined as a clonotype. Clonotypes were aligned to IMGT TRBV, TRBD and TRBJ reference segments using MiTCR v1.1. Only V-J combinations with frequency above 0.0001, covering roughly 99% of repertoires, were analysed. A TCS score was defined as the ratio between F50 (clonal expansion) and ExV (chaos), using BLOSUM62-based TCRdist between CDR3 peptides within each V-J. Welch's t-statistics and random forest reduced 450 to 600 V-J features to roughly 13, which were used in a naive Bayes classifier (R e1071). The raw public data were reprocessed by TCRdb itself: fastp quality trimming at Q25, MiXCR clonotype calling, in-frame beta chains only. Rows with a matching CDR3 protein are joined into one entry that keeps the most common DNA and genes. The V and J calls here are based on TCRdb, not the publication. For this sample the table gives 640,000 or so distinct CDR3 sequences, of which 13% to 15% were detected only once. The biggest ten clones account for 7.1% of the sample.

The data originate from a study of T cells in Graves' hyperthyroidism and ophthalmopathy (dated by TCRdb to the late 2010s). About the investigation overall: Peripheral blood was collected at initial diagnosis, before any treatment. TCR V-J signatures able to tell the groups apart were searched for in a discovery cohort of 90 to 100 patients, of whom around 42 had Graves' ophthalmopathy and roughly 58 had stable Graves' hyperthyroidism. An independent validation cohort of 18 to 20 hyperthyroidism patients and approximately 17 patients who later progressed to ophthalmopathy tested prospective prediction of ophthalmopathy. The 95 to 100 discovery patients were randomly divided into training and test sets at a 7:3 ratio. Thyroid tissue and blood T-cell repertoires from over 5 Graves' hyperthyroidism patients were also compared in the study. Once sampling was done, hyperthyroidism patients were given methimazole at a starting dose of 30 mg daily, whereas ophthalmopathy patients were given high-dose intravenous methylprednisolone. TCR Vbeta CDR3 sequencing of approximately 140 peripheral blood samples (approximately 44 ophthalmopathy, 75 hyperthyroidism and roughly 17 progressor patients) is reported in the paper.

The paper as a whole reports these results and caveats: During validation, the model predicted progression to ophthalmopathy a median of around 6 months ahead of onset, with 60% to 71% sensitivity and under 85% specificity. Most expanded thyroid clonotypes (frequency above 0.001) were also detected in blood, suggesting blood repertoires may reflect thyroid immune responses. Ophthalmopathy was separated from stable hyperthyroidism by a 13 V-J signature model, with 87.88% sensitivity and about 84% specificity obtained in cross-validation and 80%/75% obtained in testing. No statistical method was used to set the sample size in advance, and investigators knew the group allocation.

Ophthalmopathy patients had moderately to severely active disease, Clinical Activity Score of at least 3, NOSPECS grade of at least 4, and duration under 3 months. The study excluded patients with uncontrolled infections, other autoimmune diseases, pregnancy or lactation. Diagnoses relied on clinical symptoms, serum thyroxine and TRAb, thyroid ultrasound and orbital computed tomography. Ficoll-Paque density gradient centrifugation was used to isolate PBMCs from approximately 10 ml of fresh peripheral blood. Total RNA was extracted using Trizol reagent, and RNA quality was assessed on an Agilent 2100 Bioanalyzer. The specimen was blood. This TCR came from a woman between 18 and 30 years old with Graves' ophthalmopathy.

CDR3 reads: CASSLVREPRYQETQYF. Read as DNA, the sequence is TGTGCCAGCAGCTTAGTACGGGAGCCGAGGTACCAAGAGACCCAGTACTTC. This sequence uses TRBV7-2 and TRBJ2-5, with TRBD2 tentatively as D gene (6 bases match). Between the V and J ends, shortened by 1 base and 0 bases respectively, the junction contains 15 bases. Its CDR3 holds 17 amino acids, cysteine through phenylalanine. Of the read, only the CDR3 DNA is kept; its 51 bases are in frame from base 1. CDR1 and CDR2 are read off the germline V gene as SGHTA and FQGNSA.